These T cell receptor beta chains were read from a single sample in a study of blood T cell repertoires in COVID-19. Sequencing was performed with immunoSEQ multiplex PCR; in TCRdb, only in-frame clones are kept and a portion is missing. The sample has more than 400,000 clones, 90% seen once; the top ten hold more than 0.55%. Sequencing input: PBMCs or T cells enriched from blood (not recorded which). These receptors all stem from a man aged 18 to 35 who had recovered from COVID-19. The conserved cysteine and the conserved F or W are not part of the CDR3 here.

TRBV5-1,TRBJ2-5,ASSLDGLAGEETQY
TRBV18,TRBJ2-5,ASSPSGPRRETQY
TRBV5-6,TRBJ1-1,ASSLLGEAF
TRBV25-1,TRBJ1-6,ASQTGTDNSPLH
TRBV28,TRBJ1-2,ASSYSDRASYGYT
TRBV2,TRBJ1-3,AGAKGDPGNTIY
TRBV9,TRBJ2-5,ASSAHDNRLETQY
TRBV27,TRBJ2-3,ASSQQGLADTDTQY
TRBV2,TRBJ1-5,ASRNRGQPQH
TRBV15,TRBJ1-3,ATSSKDRPSGNTIY
TRBV19,TRBJ2-1,ASQAGASSYNEQF
TRBV10-3,TRBJ1-1,AISESFPTTEAF
TRBV18,TRBJ2-3,ASSPIRGARTDTQY
TRBV3-1/TRBV3-2,TRBJ2-1,ASSLRAGGAYEQF
TRBV2,TRBJ2-5,ASKPPGDERETQY